This T cell receptor (beta chain) originates from a study of identical twins. The CDR3 consists of 12 residues. V lost 3 bases and J 11 bases, leaving 13 bases between the germline ends. Germline V gives CDR1 KGHSH, CDR2 LQKENI. This clonotype was detected a few times. Each cDNA held unique molecular identifiers, and template switching gave it a universal primer site. MiXCR, run by TCRdb on the 5' RACE reads, gives a single entry per CDR3 protein. Among around 200,000 distinct CDR3 sequences listed, less than 10% were seen once. The sequence was obtained from a woman between 18 and 29 years old in good health. Sequencing was done on a sample of memory (CD45RO+) T cells sorted from blood. V and J are TRBV18 and TRBJ1-1, with D possibly being TRBD1 (5 bases). In DNA form, the CDR3 reads TGTGCCAGCTCACCTCAGGGTTATTGGGCTTTCTTT. This encodes CASSPQGYWAFF.